Described below is a single T cell receptor beta chain sequence and its context. As handled by the study authors: Reference gene primers were amplified, and this amplification served to estimate nucleated cell counts. Produced via immunoSEQ multiplex PCR; TCRdb's table is partial and in-frame only. The V and J calls and the clone size are those of that table, but D and trimming were determined from the DNA. The repertoire holds about 93,000 clones, with roughly 88% as singletons. The sample originates from a study of blood T cell repertoires in COVID-19. On the study more broadly: There were acute and convalescent COVID-19 samples, and they came from the United States, Italy and Spain. Nucleic acid was either cDNA or gDNA, and it came from T cells, B-cell-depleted T cells, or PBMCs.

The V and J ends lost 3 bases and 7 bases respectively, with 18 bases between them. This CDR3 comprises 15 residues. In germline, CDR1 is MGHRA, CDR2 YSYEKL. This TCR came from a human donor with active COVID-19. The donor label of this sample is uncertain. Sequencing was carried out using peripheral blood. The J gene is TRBJ1-1, the V gene TRBV4-1; D is uncertain. This CDR3 reads CASSHGSATGIEAFF. The CDR3 coding sequence is TGCGCCAGCAGCCATGGATCCGCGACGGGGATTGAAGCTTTCTTT.